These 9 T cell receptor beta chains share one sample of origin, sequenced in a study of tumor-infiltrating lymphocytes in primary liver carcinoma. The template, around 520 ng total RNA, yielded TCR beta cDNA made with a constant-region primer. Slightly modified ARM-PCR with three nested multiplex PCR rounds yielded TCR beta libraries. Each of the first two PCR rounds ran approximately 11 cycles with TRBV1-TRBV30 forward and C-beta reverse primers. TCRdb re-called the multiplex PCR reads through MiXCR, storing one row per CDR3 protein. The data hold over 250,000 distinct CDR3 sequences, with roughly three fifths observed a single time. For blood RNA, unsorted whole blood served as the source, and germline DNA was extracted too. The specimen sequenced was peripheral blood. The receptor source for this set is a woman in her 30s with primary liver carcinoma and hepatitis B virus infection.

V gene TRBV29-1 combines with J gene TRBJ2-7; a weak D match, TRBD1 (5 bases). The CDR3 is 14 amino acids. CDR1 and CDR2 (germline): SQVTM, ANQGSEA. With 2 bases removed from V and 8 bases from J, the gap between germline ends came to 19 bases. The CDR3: CSVEITAGKYKQYF. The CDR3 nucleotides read TGCAGCGTTGAAATAACGGCAGGGAAATACAAGCAGTACTTC.

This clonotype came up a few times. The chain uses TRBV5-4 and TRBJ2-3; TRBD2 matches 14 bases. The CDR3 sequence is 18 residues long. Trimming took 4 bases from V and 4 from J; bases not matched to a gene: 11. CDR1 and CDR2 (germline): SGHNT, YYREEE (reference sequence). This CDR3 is CASSQGTSGGRTADTQYF. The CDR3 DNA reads TGTGCCAGCAGCCAGGGGACTAGCGGGGGTAGAACGGCAGATACGCAGTATTTT.

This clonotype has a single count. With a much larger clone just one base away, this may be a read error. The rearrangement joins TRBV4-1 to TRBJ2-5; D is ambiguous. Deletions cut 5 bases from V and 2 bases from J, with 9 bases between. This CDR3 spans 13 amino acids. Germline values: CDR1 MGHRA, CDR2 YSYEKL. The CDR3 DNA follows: TGCGCCAGCAGCTCACCTTTACAAGAGACCCAGTACTTC. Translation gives CASSSPLQETQYF.

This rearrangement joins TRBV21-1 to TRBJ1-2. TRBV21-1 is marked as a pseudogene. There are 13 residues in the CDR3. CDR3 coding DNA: TGTGCCGACCGAGTGAGCCTACACTATGGCTACACCTTC. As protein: CADRVSLHYGYTF.

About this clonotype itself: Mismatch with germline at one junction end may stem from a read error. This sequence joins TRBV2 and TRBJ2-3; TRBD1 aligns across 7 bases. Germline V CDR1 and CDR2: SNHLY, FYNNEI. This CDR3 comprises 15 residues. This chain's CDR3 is CATSEEGTVTDTQYF. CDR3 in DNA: TGTGCCACCAGTGAAGAGGGGACAGTCACAGATACGCAGTATTTT.

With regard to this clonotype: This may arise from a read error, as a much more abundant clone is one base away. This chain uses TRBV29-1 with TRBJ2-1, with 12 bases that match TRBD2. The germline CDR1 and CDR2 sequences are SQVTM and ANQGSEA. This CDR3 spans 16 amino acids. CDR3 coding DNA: TGCAGCGTTGAAGATCCCCGACTAGCGGGAGAATCTGAGCAGCTCTTC. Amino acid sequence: CSVEDPRLAGESEQLF.

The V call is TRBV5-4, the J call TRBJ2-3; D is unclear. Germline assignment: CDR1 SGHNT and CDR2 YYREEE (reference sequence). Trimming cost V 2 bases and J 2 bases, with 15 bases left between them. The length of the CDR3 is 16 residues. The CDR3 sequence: CASSLGQRFNTDTQYF. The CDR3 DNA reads TGTGCCAGCAGCTTAGGGCAGCGTTTTAACACAGATACGCAGTATTTT.

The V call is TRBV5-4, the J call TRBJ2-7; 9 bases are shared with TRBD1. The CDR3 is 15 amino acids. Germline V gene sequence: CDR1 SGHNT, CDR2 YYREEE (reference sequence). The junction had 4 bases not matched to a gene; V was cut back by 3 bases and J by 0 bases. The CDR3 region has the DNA TGTGCCAGCAGCTGGGGACAGGGCGACTCCTACGAGCAGTACTTC. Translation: CASSWGQGDSYEQYF.

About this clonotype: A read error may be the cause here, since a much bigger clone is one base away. The CDR3 DNA follows: TGTGCCAGCAGAACTCTCGCGGGAGGCCCCAAAAACATTCAGTACTTC. Its protein product is CASRTLAGGPKNIQYF. V usage is TRBV6-5 and J usage is TRBJ2-4, with 8 bases fitting TRBD2. The length of the CDR3 is 16 residues. Germline V gene data show CDR1 as MNHEY and CDR2 as SVGAGI. After removal of 6 bases from V and 2 bases from J, the junction contained 9 bases not matched to a gene.